This T cell receptor (beta chain) comes out of a study of cytotoxic CD8 clonotypes in ibrutinib-treated CLL. Study in general: Partial response occurred in approximately 24 patients and complete response in 2; at median approximately 70 months, about 14 remained remitted and roughly 12 progressed. Whole-study results and caveats: Clonality, elevated at ibrutinib response, dropped back toward baseline at progression.

In germline, CDR1 is SQVTM, CDR2 ANQGSEA. J gave up 1 base and V 7 bases, and 5 bases lay outside the gene matches. The CDR3 loop spans 13 amino acids. Libraries were prepared by immunoSEQ multiplex PCR; TCRdb keeps only in-frame clonotypes and omits some of them. The sample includes 130,000 to 150,000 clones, about 79% of them seen just once. As concerns this clone: Its target is unknown.

This clonotype was obtained from a human donor with chronic lymphocytic leukemia. The chain employs TRBV29-1 and TRBJ1-1; TRBD1 aligns across 8 bases. This specimen was PBMCs, taken after 12 months of ibrutinib treatment. The CDR3 loop reads CSARQGSNTEAFF. CDR3 DNA: TGCAGCGCCAGACAGGGGTCGAACACTGAAGCTTTCTTT. Complete variable domain (other parts from reference TRBV29-1 and TRBJ1-1): SAVISQKPSRDICQRGTSLTIQCQVDSQVTMMFWYRQQPGQSLTLIATANQGSEATYESGFVIDKFPISRPNLTFSTLTVSNMSPEDSSIYLCSARQGSNTEAFFGQGTRLTVV.